The 9 T cell receptor beta chains below come from one sample, sequenced in a study of blood T cell repertoires in COVID-19. Clones were read by immunoSEQ multiplex PCR, and TCRdb kept only the in-frame ones, dropping some. There are 120,000 or so clones in the sample; 65% to 85% occur only once, and approximately 18% lies in the top ten. Sequencing was carried out using peripheral blood. These receptors were obtained from a man aged 30 to 45 with COVID-19, enrolled during active disease.

The chain uses TRBV10-3 and TRBJ1-1; 9 bases map to TRBD1. J gave up 1 base and V 6 bases, and 6 bases lay outside the gene matches. Germline V gene data show CDR1 as ENHRY and CDR2 as SYGVKD. The CDR3 loop spans 15 amino acids. The CDR3: CAIRGGQGENTEAFF. Written as DNA, the CDR3 is TGTGCCATCAGGGGGGGACAGGGAGAGAACACTGAAGCTTTCTTT.

V gene TRBV5-1 combines with J gene TRBJ2-1; D uncertain. The length of the CDR3 is 15 residues. Trimming took off 0 bases at V and 6 bases at J, with 13 bases between the two ends. Germline V gene sequence: CDR1 SGHRS, CDR2 YFSETQ. The CDR3 DNA reads as TGCGCCAGCAGCTTGGGTCCCCTAGAGGTCAATGAGCAGTTCTTC. It specifies CASSLGPLEVNEQFF.

Here the CDR3 DNA reads TGTGCCAGCAGCTTAGCAGGGACTGAAGCTTTCTTT. Its protein product is CASSLAGTEAFF. The chain recombines TRBV11-3 with TRBJ1-1, with D possibly TRBD1 on 5 matching bases. Germline V gene lookup returns CDR1 SGHNT and CDR2 YENEEA. V lost 1 base to trimming and J lost 5 bases, with 5 bases between them. The CDR3 contains 12 residues.

V and J are TRBV7-8 and TRBJ2-7; D not resolved. The CDR3 is made up of 16 amino acids. Trimming took off 1 base at V and 2 bases at J, with 15 bases between the two ends. CDR1 SGHVS and CDR2 FQNEAQ come from the germline V gene. The CDR3 DNA follows: TGTGCCAGCAGCTTAGTCTTGGCAGCGCAGACCTACGAGCAGTACTTC. This translates into CASSLVLAAQTYEQYF.

The chain joins TRBV12-3 or TRBV12-4 to TRBJ1-1; 8 bases fit TRBD1. V gave up 7 bases and J gave up 9 bases; unmatched junction bases: 4. This CDR3 contains 11 residues. CDR3 coding DNA: TGTGCCAGCACCTCCAGGGGGCAAGCTTTCTTT. It encodes CASTSRGQAFF.

V gene TRBV12-5 combines with J gene TRBJ2-2; 12 bases map to TRBD2. The CDR3 is 18 amino acids. Germline V gene lookup returns CDR1 LGHNT and CDR2 FRNRAP. With 2 bases clipped from V and 1 base from J, the junction kept 5 bases outside the gene matches. This CDR3 reads CASGLWPSGGENTGELFF. DNA for the CDR3: TGTGCTAGTGGTTTGTGGCCTAGCGGGGGGGAGAACACCGGGGAGCTGTTTTTT.

This clone was observed a single time. The rearrangement joins TRBV28 to TRBJ1-2; possibly TRBD1 for D (5 bases). The germline gives CDR1 MDHEN, CDR2 SYDVKM. The CDR3 length is 16 residues. V shed 4 bases and J shed 2 bases, with 17 bases lying between them. The CDR3 region has the DNA TGTGCCAGCAGTTCCCCATACAGGAGTGACAACTATGGCTACACCTTC. It yields the protein CASSSPYRSDNYGYTF.

This clone turned up a few times. This sequence joins TRBV30 and TRBJ2-5; TRBD2 might be the D (5 bases). CDR1 GTSNPN and CDR2 SVGIG come from the germline V gene (reference sequence). The CDR3 covers 15 residues. V was pared by 3 bases and J by 4 bases, with 18 bases between. The chain's CDR3 is CAWSPLASWGETQYF. The CDR3 DNA reads TGTGCCTGGAGCCCCCTAGCATCTTGGGGAGAGACCCAGTACTTC.

The gene calls are TRBV27 and TRBJ1-2; no reliable D call. Germline V gives CDR1 MNHEY, CDR2 SMNVEV (reference sequence). The CDR3 contains 13 residues. V lost 5 bases and J lost 4, with 11 bases in between. The CDR3 region is CASSLTAAYGYTF. The CDR3 DNA sequence: TGTGCCAGCAGTCTCACTGCCGCCTATGGCTACACCTTC.